The source of this TCR beta chain is a study of T cell repertoires in ileal Crohn's disease. Study summary: All patients had surgery for stricturing (approximately 60%) or penetrating (about 40%) disease.

Germline V gene lookup returns CDR1 SGHKS and CDR2 YYEKEE (reference sequence). The CDR3 consists of 17 residues. Trimming removed 4 bases from V and 1 base from J; junction bases left unmatched: 9. Sequencing was performed with immunoSEQ multiplex PCR; in TCRdb, only in-frame clones are kept and a portion is missing. Here the sample spans some 28,000 clones, roughly 75% being singletons. The chain uses TRBV5-5 and TRBJ2-1; 9 nucleotides agree with TRBD1. The receptor was derived from an adult with Crohn's disease. Sequenced material: ileal tissue. The CDR3: CASSPREGTGSYNEQFF. In DNA, the CDR3 is TGTGCCAGCAGCCCAAGGGAGGGGACAGGGTCCTACAATGAGCAGTTCTTC.